This TCR beta chain came from a study of T cell responses to AZD1222 COVID-19 vaccine. Study as a whole: Analyses pooled second doses at about 4 or about 12 weeks. Findings and limits, study-wide: Of the AZD1222 recipients, only five to seven were seropositive at baseline. Donors were mostly white British, more females; clonal diversity possibly underestimated. Nearly half of spike-specific TCRs reportedly target variant regions that are unmutated in the B.1.351 and B.1.1.7 variants.

Assay used: immunoSEQ multiplex PCR; TCRdb lists only in-frame clones, some missing. The sample includes about 150,000 clones, 80% to 90% of them seen just once. Trimming removed 0 bases from V and 6 bases from J, with 11 bases in between. CDR1 is KGHSH and CDR2 is LQKENI in the germline V gene. The CDR3 consists of 15 residues. In the case of this clone: Its specificity is unknown.

The sequence came from an adult in good health. This chain uses TRBV18 with TRBJ1-4; weak D call: TRBD1 (5 bases). The source was peripheral blood, collected on day 0 of AZD1222 vaccination. The CDR3 region has the DNA TGTGCCAGCTCACCACCGAGTCGGGGGGATGAAAAACTGTTTTTT. Translated, it gives CASSPPSRGDEKLFF.